Shown below are 24 T cell receptor beta chains from a single sample sequenced in a study of cytomegalovirus exposure and HLA in healthy donors. The PCR was carried out with 60 Vbeta primers and 13 Jbeta primers. Profiled with immunoSEQ multiplex PCR; TCRdb holds only in-frame clones, not every one. The sample shows 110,000 or so clones, around 77% of them seen only once. Sequences were obtained from PBMCs. These TCRs come from a woman between 40 and 55 years old in good health and CMV-seropositive.

This clone was seen once. This chain uses TRBV19 with TRBJ1-4, with 9 bases lining up with TRBD1. The CDR3 is made up of 15 amino acids. Germline CDR1 is LNHDA and CDR2 is SQIVND (reference sequence). The V gene end was trimmed by 9 bases and the J gene end by 4 bases; junction bases not matched to a gene: 9. The CDR3 bases are TGTGCCAGCCGGGACAGGGATAAGATTAATGAAAAACTGTTTTTT. Its translation: CASRDRDKINEKLFF.

CDR3 loop: CAIDRTLDGNEQYF. The CDR3 DNA reads TGTGCCATCGATAGGACTTTAGATGGCAACGAGCAGTACTTC. The chain has TRBV7-9 and TRBJ2-7; tentatively, D is TRBD2 (5 bases). The CDR3 sequence is 14 residues long. CDR1 SEHNR and CDR2 FQNEAQ come from the germline V gene (reference sequence). Trimming removed 10 bases at V and 5 bases at J, with 21 bases between.

The CDR3 sequence: CASSTGSTGELFF. CDR3 in DNA: TGTGCCAGCAGCACGGGGAGCACCGGGGAGCTGTTTTTT. The chain has TRBV7-8 and TRBJ2-2, with D tentatively TRBD2 (5 bases). The germline V and J ends were trimmed by 5 bases and 4 bases, with 8 bases remaining between them. CDR1 is SGHVS, CDR2 FQNEAQ, per germline. The CDR3 contains 13 residues.

The V gene is TRBV5-4, the J gene TRBJ2-7; D is perhaps TRBD2 (6 bases). Trimming shortened V by 4 bases and J by 0 bases, and 11 bases separated the two germline ends. This CDR3 is built from 14 residues. Germline lookup yields CDR1 SGHNT and CDR2 YYREEE (reference sequence). The CDR3, as DNA: TGTGCCAGCAGCGTTAGCGGCTTCTCCTACGAGCAGTACTTC. It encodes CASSVSGFSYEQYF.

The chain is built from TRBV27 and TRBJ2-7; 7 bases agree with TRBD1. From germline, CDR1 is MNHEY and CDR2 SMNVEV (reference sequence). CDR3 length equals 14 residues. V lost 8 bases and J lost 3; bases outside the gene matches: 10. The CDR3 nucleotides are TGTGCCAGCTTCGGGACAGCGAATTACTACGAGCAGTACTTC. Translating it yields CASFGTANYYEQYF.

This clone was picked up one time. The chain combines TRBV11-2 with TRBJ2-7, with D perhaps matching TRBD2 (5 bases). The CDR3 consists of 14 residues. The germline gives CDR1 SGHAT, CDR2 FQNNGV. Deletions cut 4 bases from V and 2 bases from J, with 12 bases between. In DNA form, the CDR3 reads TGTGCCAGCAGCTCAACTAGTGTCACCTACGAGCAGTACTTC. Protein product: CASSSTSVTYEQYF.

The CDR3 DNA reads TGTGCCAGTCACAGCGGGGACACCCAGACCGGGGAGCTGTTTTTT. As protein: CASHSGDTQTGELFF. The gene calls are TRBV7-9 and TRBJ2-2; perhaps TRBD2 as D (7 bases). The germline gives CDR1 SEHNR, CDR2 FQNEAQ (reference sequence). Trimming shortened V by 9 bases and J by 5 bases, and 19 bases separated the two germline ends. The CDR3 length is 15 residues.

The V gene is TRBV4-3, the J gene TRBJ1-2; 7 bases line up with TRBD1. The CDR3 consists of 13 residues. Germline assignment: CDR1 LGHNA and CDR2 YSLEER. Losses at the gene ends were 4 bases for V and 6 bases for J; bases not matched to a gene: 5. CDR3 nucleotides: TGCGCCAGCAGCCCCCGACAGGGCCATGGCTACACCTTC. Protein product: CASSPRQGHGYTF.

This clone was recorded once. V gene TRBV5-4 combines with J gene TRBJ2-7; 12 bases fit TRBD2. Per germline, CDR1 SGHNT and CDR2 YYREEE (reference sequence). The length of the CDR3 is 15 residues. J lost 2 bases, V lost 3 bases, and 3 bases had no gene match. The CDR3 coding sequence is TGTGCCAGCAGCTCCCTAGCGGGAGGGACCTACGAGCAGTACTTC. Encoded protein: CASSSLAGGTYEQYF.

This sequence joins TRBV29-1 and TRBJ2-3; possible D gene TRBD2, 5 bases. The CDR3 is 11 residues long. The ends were cut back, 4 bases at V and 6 bases at J, with 8 bases in the middle. CDR1 is SQVTM, CDR2 ANQGSEA, per germline. In DNA form, the CDR3 reads TGCAGCGTTGTGACGGGGGATACGCAGTATTTT. As protein: CSVVTGDTQYF.

The chain recombines TRBV28 with TRBJ1-2, with D hard to call. The CDR3 length is 12 residues. Between the trimmed V and J ends, which lost 5 bases and 4 bases, there was a span of 8 bases. Germline V CDR1 and CDR2: MDHEN, SYDVKM. CDR3 loop: CASSLGFYGYTF. The CDR3, as DNA: TGTGCCAGCAGTCTCGGGTTCTATGGCTACACCTTC.

The chain combines TRBV27 with TRBJ1-5; 8 nucleotides align to TRBD1. Germline assignment: CDR1 MNHEY and CDR2 SMNVEV (reference sequence). The CDR3 length is 15 residues. V was pared by 2 bases and J by 5 bases, with 5 bases of the junction left unmatched. CDR3 in DNA: TGTGCCAGCAGTTTAAGACAGGGGAGTTATCAGCCCCAGCATTTT. Its translation is CASSLRQGSYQPQHF.

The gene calls are TRBV9 and TRBJ1-2; D perhaps matches TRBD1 (6 bases). Germline assignment: CDR1 SGDLS and CDR2 YYNGEE. Deletions cut 5 bases from V and 2 bases from J, with 19 bases between. This CDR3 region has 16 residues. The CDR3 sequence is CASRGNGQRENYGYTF. The CDR3 region has the DNA TGTGCCAGCAGAGGAAACGGACAGAGAGAGAACTATGGCTACACCTTC.

The rearrangement joins TRBV15 to TRBJ2-1; 7 bases are shared with TRBD2. The V and J ends lost 2 bases and 8 bases, in that order; junction bases with no gene match: 9. CDR3 length: 15 amino acids. Per germline, CDR1 LNHNV and CDR2 YYDKDF (reference sequence). CDR3 residues: CATSRSRDYMDEQFF. The CDR3 bases are TGTGCCACCAGCAGATCCCGGGACTATATGGATGAGCAGTTCTTC.

CDR3 sequence (DNA): TGCGCCAGCAGCTTGGTTCCCAGGAACACTGAAGCTTTCTTT. Translation: CASSLVPRNTEAFF. The chain uses TRBV5-1 and TRBJ1-1; D gene unclear. The CDR3 contains 14 residues. The V end lost 0 bases, the J end lost 1 base, and 7 bases lay between the germline ends. CDR1 and CDR2 (germline): SGHRS, YFSETQ.

This clone has just one count. This chain joins TRBV7-2 and TRBJ1-6, with D hard to call. Trimming stripped 1 base from V and 13 bases from J, with 14 bases between. The CDR3 sequence is 14 residues long. Germline V gene lookup returns CDR1 SGHTA and CDR2 FQGNSA. Here the CDR3 DNA reads TGTGCCAGCAGCTTAGGACTTCCCCCGAGGCCCCTCCACTTT. Amino acid sequence: CASSLGLPPRPLHF. Looking up the rest from reference TRBV7-2 and TRBJ1-6 gives the full variable domain: GAGVSQSPSNKVTEKGKDVELRCDPISGHTALYWYRQSLGQGLEFLIYFQGNSAPDKSGLPSDRFSAERTGGSVSTLTIQRTQQEDSAVYLCASSLGLPPRPLHFGNGTRLTVT.

The rearrangement uses TRBV11-2 and TRBJ1-5; D gene uncertain. V dropped 1 base and J dropped 3 bases, with 19 bases sitting between them. CDR3 length equals 18 residues. Germline V gives CDR1 SGHAT, CDR2 FQNNGV. CDR3 protein: CASSLGIGDMPANQPQHF. CDR3 bases: TGTGCCAGCAGCTTAGGGATCGGGGATATGCCCGCCAATCAGCCCCAGCATTTT.

By sample fraction, this clone is large. The rearrangement links TRBV10-3 to TRBJ2-6; 8 nucleotides agree with TRBD2. With 11 bases clipped from V and 12 bases from J, the junction kept 9 bases outside the gene matches. The CDR3 runs to 12 residues. Per the germline V gene, CDR1 is ENHRY and CDR2 is SYGVKD. The CDR3 DNA sequence: TGTGCCTCGGGGGGGGTTTGGGGCGTCCTGACTTTC. Translated, it gives CASGGVWGVLTF.

The rearrangement links TRBV7-2 to TRBJ2-5; D not certain. V shed 3 bases and J shed 5 bases, with 13 bases lying between them. Germline V lookup: CDR1 SGHTA, CDR2 FQGNSA. The CDR3 sequence is 14 residues long. The DNA of the CDR3 is TGTGCCAGCAGCTTTATAGCAAACCGGGAGACCCAGTACTTC. The encoded protein is CASSFIANRETQYF.

The chain's CDR3 is CASSSSWTPYNEQFF. The CDR3 nucleotides are TGTGCCAGCAGCTCCTCCTGGACTCCCTACAATGAGCAGTTCTTC. The chain links TRBV7-3 to TRBJ2-1; D is perhaps TRBD2 (5 bases). Germline V CDR1 and CDR2: SGHTA, FQGTGA. This CDR3 is built from 15 residues. Deletions cut 4 bases from V and 2 bases from J, with 12 bases between.

The V call is TRBV27, the J call TRBJ2-5, with 8 bases lining up with TRBD1. Trimming removed 5 bases from V and 5 bases from J; junction bases left unmatched: 7. Germline V gives CDR1 MNHEY, CDR2 SMNVEV (reference sequence). The CDR3 is 14 residues long. The CDR3 sequence is CASSLRTGTETQYF. The DNA of the CDR3 is TGTGCCAGCAGTCTCAGGACAGGGACCGAGACCCAGTACTTC.

The chain uses TRBV28 and TRBJ2-7; 8 nucleotides line up with TRBD1. CDR1 and CDR2 (germline): MDHEN, SYDVKM. The CDR3 length is 17 residues. The J segment lost 1 base and the V segment lost 4 bases, leaving 12 bases of the junction unmatched. The DNA of the CDR3 is TGTGCCAGCAGTTACCCCCTCCGGACAGGGAGATCCTACGAGCAGTACTTC. This encodes CASSYPLRTGRSYEQYF.

This sequence joins TRBV28 and TRBJ2-2, with TRBD2 matching over 13 bases. The CDR3 length is 17 residues. Germline CDR1 is MDHEN and CDR2 is SYDVKM. Germline trimming cut 6 bases from V and 6 bases from J; bases unmatched to any gene: 10. The CDR3 nucleotides are TGTGCCAGCAGCTCCATCGGGACTAGCGGGGTCCCCGGGGAGCTGTTTTTT. Protein product: CASSSIGTSGVPGELFF. Drawing the rest from reference TRBV28 and TRBJ2-2, the complete variable domain is DVKVTQSSRYLVKRTGEKVFLECVQDMDHENMFWYRQDPGLGLRLIYFSYDVKMKEKGDIPEGYSVSREKKERFSLILESASTNQTSMYLCASSSIGTSGVPGELFFGEGSRLTVL.

This clone has just a few counts. The chain recombines TRBV27 with TRBJ1-2, with a possible D match to TRBD1 (6 bases). This CDR3 is 14 amino acids long. Trimming pared 4 bases from V and 5 bases from J, leaving 14 bases between. Per germline, CDR1 MNHEY and CDR2 SMNVEV (reference sequence). The CDR3 spells CASSWLGTNYGYTF. The CDR3, as DNA: TGTGCCAGCAGTTGGCTCGGGACAAATTATGGCTACACCTTC.